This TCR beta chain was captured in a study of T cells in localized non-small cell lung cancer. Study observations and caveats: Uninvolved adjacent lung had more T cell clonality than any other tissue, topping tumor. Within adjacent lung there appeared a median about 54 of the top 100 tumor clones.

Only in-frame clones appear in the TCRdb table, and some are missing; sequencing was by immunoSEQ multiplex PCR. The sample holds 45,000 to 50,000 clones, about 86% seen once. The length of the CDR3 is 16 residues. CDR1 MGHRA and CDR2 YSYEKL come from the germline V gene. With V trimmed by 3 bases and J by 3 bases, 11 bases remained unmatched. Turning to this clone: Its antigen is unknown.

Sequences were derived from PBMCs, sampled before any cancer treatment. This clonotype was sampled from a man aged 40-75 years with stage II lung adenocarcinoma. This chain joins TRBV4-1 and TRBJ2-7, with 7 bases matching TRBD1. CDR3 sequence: CASSQGRGQDDYEQYF. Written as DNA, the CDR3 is TGCGCCAGCAGCCAGGGGCGAGGACAGGACGACTACGAGCAGTACTTC.